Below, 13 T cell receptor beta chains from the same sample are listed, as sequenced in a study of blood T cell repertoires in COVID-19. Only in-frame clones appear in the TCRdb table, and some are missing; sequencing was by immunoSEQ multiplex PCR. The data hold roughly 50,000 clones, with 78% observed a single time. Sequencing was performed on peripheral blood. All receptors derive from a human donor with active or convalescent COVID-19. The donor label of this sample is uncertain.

For the CDR3, the DNA is TGTGCCAGCAGTCTCGGGGGGCTGAGTGAAAAACTGTTTTTT. Protein product: CASSLGGLSEKLFF. The chain has TRBV11-2 and TRBJ1-4, with D tentatively TRBD1 (6 bases). V lost 6 bases and J 7 bases, leaving 15 bases between the germline ends. This CDR3 contains 14 residues. CDR1 is SGHAT, CDR2 FQNNGV, per germline.

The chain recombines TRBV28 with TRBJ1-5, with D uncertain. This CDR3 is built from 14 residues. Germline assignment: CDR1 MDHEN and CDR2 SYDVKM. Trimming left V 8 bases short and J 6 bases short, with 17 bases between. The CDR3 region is CASFGTVRAQPQHF. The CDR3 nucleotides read TGTGCCAGCTTCGGTACCGTACGAGCTCAGCCCCAGCATTTT.

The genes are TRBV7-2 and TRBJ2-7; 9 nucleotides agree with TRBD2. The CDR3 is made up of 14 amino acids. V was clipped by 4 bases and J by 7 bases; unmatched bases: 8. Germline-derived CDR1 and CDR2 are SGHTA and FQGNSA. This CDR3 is CASSSSGERWEQYF. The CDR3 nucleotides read TGTGCCAGCAGCTCTAGCGGGGAACGCTGGGAGCAGTACTTC.

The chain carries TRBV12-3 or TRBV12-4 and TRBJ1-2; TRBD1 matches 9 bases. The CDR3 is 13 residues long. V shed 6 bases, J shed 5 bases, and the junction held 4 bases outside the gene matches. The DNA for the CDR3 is TGTGCCAGCAGCGGACAGGGGAGGTATGGCTACACCTTC. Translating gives CASSGQGRYGYTF.

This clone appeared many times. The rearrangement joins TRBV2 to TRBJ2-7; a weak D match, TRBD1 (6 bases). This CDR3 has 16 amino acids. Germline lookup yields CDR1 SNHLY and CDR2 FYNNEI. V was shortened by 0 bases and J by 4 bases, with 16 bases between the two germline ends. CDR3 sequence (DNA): TGTGCCAGCAGTGAAGCCTACTACAGGGCCCAGTACGAGCAGTACTTC. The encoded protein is CASSEAYYRAQYEQYF.

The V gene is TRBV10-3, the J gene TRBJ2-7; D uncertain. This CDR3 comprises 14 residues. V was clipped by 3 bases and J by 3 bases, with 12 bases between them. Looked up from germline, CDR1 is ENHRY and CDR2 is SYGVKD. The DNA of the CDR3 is TGTGCCATCAGTGACTCCCCAGGTTTCTACGAGCAGTACTTC. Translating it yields CAISDSPGFYEQYF.

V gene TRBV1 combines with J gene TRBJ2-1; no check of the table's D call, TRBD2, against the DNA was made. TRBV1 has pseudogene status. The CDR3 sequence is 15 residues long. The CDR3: CTSSPRLAVVNEQFF. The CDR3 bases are TGCACCAGCAGCCCCAGACTAGCGGTCGTGAATGAGCAGTTCTTC.

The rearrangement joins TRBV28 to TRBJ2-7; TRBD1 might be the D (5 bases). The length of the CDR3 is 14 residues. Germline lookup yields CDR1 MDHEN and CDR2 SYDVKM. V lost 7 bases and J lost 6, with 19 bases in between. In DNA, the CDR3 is TGTGCCAGCAAGGGGCAGGGAAGAGGTGGCGAGCAGTACTTC. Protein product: CASKGQGRGGEQYF.

The CDR3 loop is CASSVEVGGTGELFF. CDR3 in DNA: TGTGCCAGCAGCGTAGAGGTGGGGGGTACCGGGGAGCTGTTTTTT. The chain couples TRBV9 to TRBJ2-2; tentative D call: TRBD2 (6 bases). The CDR3 loop spans 15 amino acids. V dropped 0 bases and J dropped 5 bases, with 11 bases sitting between them. Germline V gene data show CDR1 as SGDLS and CDR2 as YYNGEE.

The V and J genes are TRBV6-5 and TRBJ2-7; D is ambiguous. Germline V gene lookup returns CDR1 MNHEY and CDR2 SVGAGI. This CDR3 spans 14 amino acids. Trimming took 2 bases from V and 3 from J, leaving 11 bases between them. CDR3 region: CASSYGRILYEQYF. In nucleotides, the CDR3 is TGTGCCAGCAGTTACGGGCGAATCCTCTACGAGCAGTACTTC.

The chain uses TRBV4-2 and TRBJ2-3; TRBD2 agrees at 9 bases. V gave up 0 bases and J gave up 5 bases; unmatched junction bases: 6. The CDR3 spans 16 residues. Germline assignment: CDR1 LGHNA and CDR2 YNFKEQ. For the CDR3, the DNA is TGTGCCAGCAGCCAAGAAACAGCGGGAGGTAGAGATACGCAGTATTTT. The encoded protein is CASSQETAGGRDTQYF.

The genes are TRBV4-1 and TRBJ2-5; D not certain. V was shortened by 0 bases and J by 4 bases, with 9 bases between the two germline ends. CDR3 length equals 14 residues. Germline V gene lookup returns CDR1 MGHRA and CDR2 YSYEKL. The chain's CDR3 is CASSQDSVRETQYF. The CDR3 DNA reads TGCGCCAGCAGCCAAGATTCCGTTCGAGAGACCCAGTACTTC.

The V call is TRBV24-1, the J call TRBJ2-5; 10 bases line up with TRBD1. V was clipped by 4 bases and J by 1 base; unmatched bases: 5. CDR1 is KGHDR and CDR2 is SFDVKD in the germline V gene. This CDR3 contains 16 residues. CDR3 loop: CATSDLTGGLQETQYF. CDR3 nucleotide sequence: TGTGCCACCAGTGACTTGACAGGGGGCCTCCAAGAGACCCAGTACTTC.